One sample yielded the 18 T cell receptor beta chains listed below, sequenced in a study of blood T cell repertoires in COVID-19. Assay: immunoSEQ multiplex PCR; the TCRdb copy retains only in-frame clones and omits some. Here the sample spans some 180,000 clones, 70% to 90% being singletons. What was sequenced was peripheral blood. These receptors all come from a man in his sixties with active or convalescent COVID-19.

The chain uses TRBV7-6 and TRBJ1-6, with a tentative D call TRBD1 (5 bases). The V end was cut by 5 bases, the J end by 4 bases, with 9 bases between. CDR1 and CDR2 from the germline V gene are SGHVS and FNYEAQ. The CDR3 spans 14 residues. As DNA, the CDR3 is TGTGCCAGCAGCGCAACAGGTTATAATTCACCCCTCCACTTT. Its protein is CASSATGYNSPLHF.

V is TRBV19 and J is TRBJ1-5; no clear D gene. This CDR3 region has 12 residues. V was clipped by 5 bases and J by 6 bases, with 8 bases between them. Germline V CDR1 and CDR2: LNHDA, SQIVND (reference sequence). The CDR3 region has the DNA TGTGCCAGTAGTGTCCGGTTTCAGCCCCAGCATTTT. It translates to CASSVRFQPQHF.

The chain joins TRBV18 to TRBJ2-4; 7 positions match TRBD1. V dropped 1 base and J dropped 4; count of bases not matched to a gene: 10. This CDR3 is built from 17 residues. The germline V gene encodes CDR1 KGHSH and CDR2 LQKENI. Here the CDR3 reads CASSPLDRDSPKNIQYF. The CDR3 DNA sequence: TGTGCCAGCTCACCACTCGACCGGGACAGCCCGAAAAACATTCAGTACTTC.

This sequence joins TRBV19 and TRBJ1-5, with 7 bases lining up with TRBD1. Germline V gene sequence: CDR1 LNHDA, CDR2 SQIVND (reference sequence). Trimming cost V 6 bases and J 0 bases; bases outside gene matches: 14. The CDR3 consists of 18 residues. The CDR3 sequence is CASSKKQGDAYSNQPQHF. CDR3 bases: TGTGCCAGTAGCAAAAAGCAGGGGGACGCTTATAGCAATCAGCCCCAGCATTTT. The full variable domain, with the rest looked up from reference TRBV19 and TRBJ1-5, is DGGITQSPKYLFRKEGQNVTLSCEQNLNHDAMYWYRQDPGQGLRLIYYSQIVNDFQKGDIAEGYSVSREKKESFPLTVTSAQKNPTAFYLCASSKKQGDAYSNQPQHFGDGTRLSIL.

J is TRBJ1-2 and V is TRBV9; the D is unclear. Germline assignment: CDR1 SGDLS and CDR2 YYNGEE. V was cut by 4 bases and J by 10 bases, with 14 bases left in between. CDR3 size: 12 residues. The CDR3 region is CASSTPGSTYTF. CDR3 sequence (DNA): TGTGCCAGCAGCACGCCGGGGAGCACCTACACCTTC.

The rearrangement links TRBV24-1 to TRBJ1-1, with D uncertain. Germline-derived CDR1 and CDR2 are KGHDR and SFDVKD. The CDR3 has 13 amino acids. Trimming took 4 bases from V and 5 from J, leaving 10 bases between them. CDR3 loop: CATSDPGGTEAFF. Here the CDR3 DNA reads TGTGCCACCAGTGACCCCGGAGGGACTGAAGCTTTCTTT.

This rearrangement joins TRBV19 to TRBJ1-1, with D unresolved. Germline V gene lookup returns CDR1 LNHDA and CDR2 SQIVND (reference sequence). CDR3 length equals 15 residues. The V end was cut by 7 bases, the J end by 1 base, with 16 bases between. The CDR3 DNA follows: TGTGCCAGTAAGAGACTCCCGGCGGGGAACACTGAAGCTTTCTTT. This sequence encodes CASKRLPAGNTEAFF. Variable domain in full (rest from reference TRBV19 and TRBJ1-1): DGGITQSPKYLFRKEGQNVTLSCEQNLNHDAMYWYRQDPGQGLRLIYYSQIVNDFQKGDIAEGYSVSREKKESFPLTVTSAQKNPTAFYLCASKRLPAGNTEAFFGQGTRLTVV.

The gene calls are TRBV24-1 and TRBJ2-1, with 10 bases matching TRBD2. V lost 7 bases to trimming and J lost 8 bases; unmatched junction nucleotides: 4. CDR3 length equals 13 residues. The germline gives CDR1 KGHDR, CDR2 SFDVKD. CDR3 residues: CATSIAGGYEQFF. CDR3 nucleotide sequence: TGTGCCACCAGCATAGCGGGGGGCTATGAGCAGTTCTTC.

Comments on this clone: The junction differs from germline at one of its ends, possibly a read error. The chain couples TRBV4-1 to TRBJ1-2, with 8 bases matching TRBD1. This CDR3 is built from 18 residues. CDR1 and CDR2 (germline): MGHRA, YSYEKL. The CDR3 region is CASSLYFPTGQGNDGYTF. CDR3 nucleotides: TGCGCCAGCAGCCTATATTTTCCGACCGGACAGGGTAACGATGGCTACACCTTC.

The V and J genes are TRBV5-1 and TRBJ1-2; TRBD1 agrees at 7 bases. With V trimmed by 5 bases and J by 5 bases, 15 bases remained unmatched. CDR3 size: 16 residues. The germline V gene has CDR1 SGHRS and CDR2 YFSETQ. The CDR3 is CASSSLTGEDRYGYTF. DNA for the CDR3: TGCGCCAGCAGTTCCCTTACAGGGGAGGACCGTTATGGCTACACCTTC.

This chain connects TRBV5-1 to TRBJ1-3; TRBD1 matches 10 bases. Germline loops: CDR1 SGHRS, CDR2 YFSETQ. CDR3 length equals 17 residues. The trim removed 1 base at V and 2 bases at J, leaving 6 bases unmatched. The CDR3 region has the DNA TGCGCCAGCAGCTTGCCGGGCGGGACAGGGGCTGGAAACACCATATATTTT. This translates into CASSLPGGTGAGNTIYF.

This chain joins TRBV7-9 and TRBJ2-7; 8 bases map to TRBD1. The CDR3 is made up of 15 amino acids. V shed 6 bases and J 5 bases; nucleotides not matched to a gene: 12. Germline values: CDR1 SEHNR, CDR2 FQNEAQ (reference sequence). CDR3 nucleotide sequence: TGTGCCAGCAGTTTGACCGGGACAGGTGGAGACGAGCAGTACTTC. This encodes CASSLTGTGGDEQYF.

The chain's CDR3 is CASTKGQGGNQPQHF. Here the CDR3 DNA reads TGTGCCAGTACCAAAGGGCAGGGGGGCAATCAGCCCCAGCATTTT. V is TRBV19 and J is TRBJ1-5; 7 positions match TRBD1. Germline values: CDR1 LNHDA, CDR2 SQIVND (reference sequence). CDR3 size: 15 residues. V trimming: 7 bases; J trimming: 2 bases; junction bases outside the gene matches: 8.

J is TRBJ2-4 and V is TRBV3-1 (or the pseudogene TRBV3-2); no clear D. Between the trimmed V and J ends, which lost 0 bases and 0 bases, there was a span of 9 bases. The CDR3 has 16 residues. Germline CDR1 LGHDT, CDR2 YNNKEL (reference sequence). CDR3 amino acids: CASSQDGGVAKNIQYF. In DNA, the CDR3 is TGTGCCAGCAGCCAAGATGGCGGAGTAGCCAAAAACATTCAGTACTTC.

This clone showed up just once. The V and J genes are TRBV7-8 and TRBJ1-2; TRBD1 aligns across 7 bases. The CDR3 totals 12 residues. V dropped 4 bases and J dropped 5; count of bases not matched to a gene: 1. Germline-derived CDR1 and CDR2 are SGHVS and FQNEAQ. The CDR3 spells CASSSQGYGYTF. The CDR3 coding sequence is TGTGCCAGCAGCTCACAGGGGTATGGCTACACCTTC.

The rearrangement joins TRBV10-3 to TRBJ2-3; no clear D gene. V was trimmed by 8 bases and J by 0 bases, leaving 9 bases between them. CDR1 ENHRY and CDR2 SYGVKD come from the germline V gene. This CDR3 region has 13 residues. The CDR3 sequence: CAISAESTDTQYF. The CDR3 nucleotides read TGTGCCATCTCGGCGGAGAGCACAGATACGCAGTATTTT.

This sequence joins TRBV4-1 and TRBJ2-1, with D possibly being TRBD2 (5 bases). This CDR3 contains 16 residues. V shed 1 base and J shed 4 bases, with 14 bases lying between them. Looked up from germline, CDR1 is MGHRA and CDR2 is YSYEKL. The chain's CDR3 is CASSQAGKGLYNEQFF. Here the CDR3 DNA reads TGCGCCAGCAGCCAAGCGGGGAAAGGGTTATACAATGAGCAGTTCTTC.

The genes are TRBV6-1 and TRBJ1-4, with D perhaps TRBD1 (6 bases). V dropped 1 base and J dropped 8 bases, with 14 bases sitting between them. This CDR3 has 15 amino acids. The V gene's germline CDR1 is MNHNS and CDR2 SASEGT. In nucleotides, the CDR3 is TGTGCCAGCAGTGAAGGACCAGGGGATAGAGAAAAACTGTTTTTT. This encodes CASSEGPGDREKLFF.